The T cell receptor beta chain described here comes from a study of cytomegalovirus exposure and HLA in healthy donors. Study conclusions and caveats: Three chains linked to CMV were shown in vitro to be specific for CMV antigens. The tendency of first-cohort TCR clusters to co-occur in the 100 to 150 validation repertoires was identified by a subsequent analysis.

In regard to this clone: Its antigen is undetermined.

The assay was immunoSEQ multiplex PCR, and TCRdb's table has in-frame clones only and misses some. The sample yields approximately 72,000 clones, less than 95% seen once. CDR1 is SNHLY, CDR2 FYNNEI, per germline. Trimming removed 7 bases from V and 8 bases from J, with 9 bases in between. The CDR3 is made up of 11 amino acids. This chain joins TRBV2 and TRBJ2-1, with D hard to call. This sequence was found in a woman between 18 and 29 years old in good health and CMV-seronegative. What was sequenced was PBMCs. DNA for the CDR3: TGTGCCAGCAACCGCGGCCATGAGCAGTTCTTC. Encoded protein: CASNRGHEQFF.